A single sample is the source of the 20 T cell receptor beta chains below, sequenced in a study of cytomegalovirus exposure and HLA in healthy donors. 13 Jbeta primers and 60 Vbeta primers were used for the PCR. TCRdb's table, derived via immunoSEQ multiplex PCR, lists solely in-frame clones and lacks some. This sample contains around 45,000 clones. Sequenced input: PBMCs. These receptors originate from a male donor in good health and CMV-seronegative.

The rearrangement links TRBV5-6 to TRBJ2-7, with D hard to call. The CDR3 is 15 amino acids. V shed 1 base and J shed 1 base, with 12 bases lying between them. CDR1 and CDR2 (germline): SGHDT, YYEEEE. CDR3 sequence: CASSLSPHGSYEQYF. In DNA form, the CDR3 reads TGTGCCAGCAGCTTGTCCCCCCACGGTTCCTACGAGCAGTACTTC. The complete variable domain, with remaining parts taken from reference TRBV5-6 and TRBJ2-7, reads DAGVTQSPTHLIKTRGQQVTLRCSPKSGHDTVSWYQQALGQGPQFIFQYYEEEERQRGNFPDRFSGHQFPNYSSELNVNALLLGDSALYLCASSLSPHGSYEQYFGPGTRLTVT.

The gene calls are TRBV29-1 and TRBJ1-2; 7 positions match TRBD1. V was pared by 4 bases and J by 2 bases, with 4 bases of the junction left unmatched. Germline values: CDR1 SQVTM, CDR2 ANQGSEA. The CDR3 totals 13 residues. CDR3: CSVVRGANYGYTF. The CDR3 DNA reads TGCAGCGTTGTCAGGGGGGCAAACTATGGCTACACCTTC.

The V gene is TRBV4-3, the J gene TRBJ1-4, with D hard to call. V lost 0 bases and J lost 0, with 5 bases in between. From germline, CDR1 is LGHNA and CDR2 YSLEER. The CDR3 runs to 15 residues. The CDR3 DNA sequence: TGCGCCAGCAGCCAAGACGGTGCAACTAATGAAAAACTGTTTTTT. Protein product: CASSQDGATNEKLFF.

The CDR3 sequence: CASSYHGQGTNTEAFF. CDR3 coding DNA: TGTGCCAGCAGTTACCATGGACAGGGTACGAACACTGAAGCTTTCTTT. The chain uses TRBV6-5 and TRBJ1-1, with TRBD1 matching over 8 bases. J was trimmed by 1 base and V by 2 bases; bases with no gene match: 6. The CDR3 consists of 16 residues. CDR1 and CDR2 (germline): MNHEY, SVGAGI.

The rearrangement links TRBV7-3 to TRBJ2-3; weak D call: TRBD2 (6 bases). Germline values: CDR1 SGHTA, CDR2 FQGTGA. The CDR3 is 15 residues long. Trimming stripped 4 bases from V and 1 base from J, with 12 bases between. The CDR3 nucleotides are TGTGCCAGCAGCTCCCCGGGGGACCGCACAGATACGCAGTATTTT. As protein: CASSSPGDRTDTQYF.

J is TRBJ1-3 and V is TRBV30, with no clear D. Germline lookup yields CDR1 GTSNPN and CDR2 SVGIG (reference sequence). The V gene lost 3 bases and the J gene lost 3 bases, with 6 bases spanning the gap. The CDR3 contains 12 residues. CDR3 coding DNA: TGTGCCTGGAGGGACTTTGGAAACACCATATATTTT. This encodes CAWRDFGNTIYF. Filled out from reference TRBV30 and TRBJ1-3, the complete variable domain reads SQTIHQWPATLVQPVGSPLSLECTVEGTSNPNLYWYRQAAGRGLQLLFYSVGIGQISSEVPQNLSASRPQDRQFILSSKKLLLSDSGFYLCAWRDFGNTIYFGEGSWLTVV.

For the CDR3, the DNA is TGTGCCATCAGCGGACAGGGAAGAGATCAGCCCCAGCATTTT. The encoded protein is CAISGQGRDQPQHF. The V gene is TRBV10-3, the J gene TRBJ1-5; TRBD1 aligns across 8 bases. CDR3 length: 14 amino acids. The germline V gene has CDR1 ENHRY and CDR2 SYGVKD. V lost 6 bases and J lost 5; bases outside the gene matches: 6.

The chain recombines TRBV6-1 with TRBJ1-1; the match to TRBD1 covers 8 bases. Germline-derived CDR1 and CDR2 are MNHNS and SASEGT. CDR3 length equals 15 residues. J was trimmed by 1 base and V by 7 bases; bases with no gene match: 8. CDR3 protein: CASTLGDRRNTEAFF. The DNA of the CDR3 is TGTGCCAGCACTTTGGGGGACAGGAGGAACACTGAAGCTTTCTTT.

V is TRBV27 and J is TRBJ2-7; TRBD1 matches at 9 bases. The junction had 7 bases not matched to a gene; V was cut back by 3 bases and J by 13 bases. Germline-derived CDR1 and CDR2 are MNHEY and SMNVEV (reference sequence). The CDR3 runs to 12 residues. The DNA of the CDR3 is TGTGCCAGCAGTTTGGCGGGACAGGGAATATACTTC. This translates into CASSLAGQGIYF.

V is TRBV5-1 and J is TRBJ1-5; D possibly corresponds to TRBD1 (6 bases). From germline, CDR1 is SGHRS and CDR2 YFSETQ. This CDR3 has 14 amino acids. V was shortened by 5 bases and J by 5 bases, with 14 bases between the two germline ends. This CDR3 reads CASREGGPDQPQHF. CDR3 sequence (DNA): TGCGCCAGCAGGGAGGGGGGGCCCGATCAGCCCCAGCATTTT.

V and J are TRBV29-1 and TRBJ1-1, with D possibly TRBD1 on 5 matching bases. Germline V gene data show CDR1 as SQVTM and CDR2 as ANQGSEA. Trimming cost V 4 bases and J 8 bases, with 8 bases left between them. The CDR3 runs to 10 residues. The CDR3 DNA reads as TGCAGCGTTGCGGACAAGGAAGCTTTCTTT. It specifies CSVADKEAFF.

The V and J genes are TRBV9 and TRBJ1-1; TRBD1 might be the D (5 bases). Germline V gene data show CDR1 as SGDLS and CDR2 as YYNGEE. Between the trimmed V and J ends, which lost 3 bases and 3 bases, there was a span of 15 bases. This CDR3 spans 15 amino acids. This CDR3 reads CASSGGGARDTEAFF. CDR3 sequence (DNA): TGTGCCAGCAGCGGGGGAGGGGCCAGGGACACTGAAGCTTTCTTT.

CDR3 loop: CASSTPQRASNSGANVLTF. DNA of the CDR3: TGTGCCAGTAGTACGCCCCAGCGGGCCTCGAACTCTGGGGCCAACGTCCTGACTTTC. V and J are TRBV19 and TRBJ2-6; D is perhaps TRBD2 (6 bases). Germline assignment: CDR1 LNHDA and CDR2 SQIVND (reference sequence). The V gene lost 4 bases and the J gene lost 0 bases, with 19 bases spanning the gap. The CDR3 consists of 19 residues. The variable domain in full, completed from reference TRBV19 and TRBJ2-6, reads DGGITQSPKYLFRKEGQNVTLSCEQNLNHDAMYWYRQDPGQGLRLIYYSQIVNDFQKGDIAEGYSVSREKKESFPLTVTSAQKNPTAFYLCASSTPQRASNSGANVLTFGAGSRLTVL.

Notes on this clone: One end of the junction fails to match germline, which may point to a read error. The V gene is TRBV7-7, the J gene TRBJ1-2; TRBD1 matches 9 bases. This CDR3 comprises 15 residues. From germline, CDR1 is SSHAT and CDR2 FNYEAQ (reference sequence). CDR3 in DNA: TGTGCTAGCAGCTCCGACAGGGGGAGCCCCTATGGCTACACCTTC. The encoded protein is CASSSDRGSPYGYTF.

The V call is TRBV4-1, the J call TRBJ2-5; D is undetermined. Looked up from germline, CDR1 is MGHRA and CDR2 is YSYEKL. The CDR3 covers 11 residues. V lost 8 bases and J 5 bases, leaving 9 bases between the germline ends. CDR3 sequence (DNA): TGCGCCAGCCGTGAGTGGGAGACCCAGTACTTC. Translating gives CASREWETQYF.

The CDR3 DNA is TGTGCCAGCAGCCCCAGGGACAAATCCTACGAGCAGTACTTC. This sequence encodes CASSPRDKSYEQYF. The chain is built from TRBV7-9 and TRBJ2-7; weak D call: TRBD1 (6 bases). Trimming cost V 5 bases and J 1 base, with 12 bases left between them. Germline-derived CDR1 and CDR2 are SEHNR and FQNEAQ (reference sequence). This CDR3 has 14 amino acids.

The rearrangement links TRBV4-2 to TRBJ2-7; 9 bases line up with TRBD1. Germline V lookup: CDR1 LGHNA, CDR2 YNFKEQ. The CDR3 is 17 amino acids. V dropped 0 bases and J dropped 3; count of bases not matched to a gene: 9. DNA for the CDR3: TGTGCCAGCAGCCAAGATTCAGCGACAGGGGGTGGCTACGAGCAGTACTTC. It specifies CASSQDSATGGGYEQYF.

This sequence joins TRBV7-9 and TRBJ1-1; no clear D gene. The V gene's germline CDR1 is SEHNR and CDR2 FQNEAQ (reference sequence). CDR3 length: 12 residues. Trimming left V 5 bases short and J 0 bases short, with 4 bases between. For the CDR3, the DNA is TGTGCCAGCAGCGAGTTGAACACTGAAGCTTTCTTT. Translating it yields CASSELNTEAFF.

This chain connects TRBV15 to TRBJ2-7; the D gene is possibly TRBD2 (7 bases). The CDR3 loop spans 15 amino acids. V was pared by 0 bases and J by 5 bases, with 14 bases between. Germline loops: CDR1 LNHNV, CDR2 YYDKDF (reference sequence). CDR3 DNA sequence: TGTGCCACCAGCAGAGATCTAGGCGGGGGCAACGAGCAGTACTTC. This encodes CATSRDLGGGNEQYF.

This sequence joins TRBV7-8 and TRBJ2-7; 8 positions match TRBD1. There are 15 residues in the CDR3. The V gene's germline CDR1 is SGHVS and CDR2 FQNEAQ. The V and J ends lost 2 bases and 4 bases, in that order; junction bases with no gene match: 7. CDR3 DNA sequence: TGTGCCAGCAGCTTAAGCCGACAGGGGATTTACGAGCAGTACTTC. It yields the protein CASSLSRQGIYEQYF.